Sequencing of this T cell receptor beta chain was carried out in a study of blood T cell repertoires in COVID-19. Looking at the study overall: The samples span acute and convalescent COVID-19 from the United States, Italy and Spain.

Trimming pared 3 bases from V and 3 bases from J, leaving 11 bases between. This CDR3 has 14 residues. CDR1 is LNHDA and CDR2 is SQIVND in the germline V gene (reference sequence). In the source study's methods: Amplification of reference gene primers was used by the study to estimate nucleated cell counts. Profiled with immunoSEQ multiplex PCR; TCRdb holds only in-frame clones, not every one. V and J calls and clone size come straight from that table; D and trimming were deduced from the DNA. The table lists under 250,000 clones, roughly 90% of them singletons. The chain carries TRBV19 and TRBJ1-2; the D gene is possibly TRBD1 (6 bases). The receptor's source is a woman in her 30s with acute COVID-19. Specimen: PBMCs or T cells enriched from blood (not recorded which). CDR3 sequence: CASSIRGRHYGYTF. The CDR3 coding sequence is TGTGCCAGTAGTATCAGGGGACGACACTATGGCTACACCTTC.